The sequence of this T cell receptor beta chain was determined in a study of T-cell memory formation after mild COVID-19. Study as a whole: Clusters were largely donor specific.

V lost 4 bases, J lost 6 bases, and 5 bases stayed unmatched. Per the germline V gene, CDR1 is MNHEY and CDR2 is SMNVEV (reference sequence). The CDR3 has 13 residues. TCR alpha and TCR beta cDNA libraries with sample barcodes and UMIs came from 5'RACE using constant-segment primers. TCRdb redid the calling of the 5' RACE reads with MiXCR, one entry per CDR3 protein. The sample gives 560,000 or so distinct CDR3 sequences, approximately 15% of which show up once; 8.1% is in the top ten. Only a few counts were recorded for this clonotype. The sequenced sample was PBMCs or a T cell subset sorted from them (not recorded which). V gene TRBV27 combines with J gene TRBJ2-7; 8 nucleotides match TRBD2. The origin of this receptor is an adult woman who had mild COVID-19 (a few samples of this study predate the infection). Cell type and time point are not known. The CDR3 DNA sequence: TGTGCCAGCAGTTCCGGGACTAGACTCGAGCAGTACTTC. It translates to CASSSGTRLEQYF.